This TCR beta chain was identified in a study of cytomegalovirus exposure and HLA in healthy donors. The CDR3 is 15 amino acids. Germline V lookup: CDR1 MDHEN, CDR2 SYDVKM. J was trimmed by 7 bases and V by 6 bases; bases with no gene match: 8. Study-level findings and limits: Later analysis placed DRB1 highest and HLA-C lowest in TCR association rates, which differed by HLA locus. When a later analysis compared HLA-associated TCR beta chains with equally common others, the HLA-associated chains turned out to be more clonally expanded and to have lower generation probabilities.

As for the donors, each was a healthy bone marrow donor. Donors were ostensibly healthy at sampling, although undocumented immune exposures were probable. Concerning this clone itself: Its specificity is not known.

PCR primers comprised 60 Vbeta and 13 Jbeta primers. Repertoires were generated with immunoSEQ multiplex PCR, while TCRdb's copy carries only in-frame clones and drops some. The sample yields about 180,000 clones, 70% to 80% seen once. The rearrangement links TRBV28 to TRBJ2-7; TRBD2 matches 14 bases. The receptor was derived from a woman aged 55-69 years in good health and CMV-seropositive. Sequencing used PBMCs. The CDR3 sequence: CASSRGTSGSEEQYF. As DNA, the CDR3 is TGTGCCAGCAGCCGGGGGACTAGCGGGAGTGAGGAGCAGTACTTC.